Given below is one TCR beta chain in context. Germline V gene lookup returns CDR1 SGHRS and CDR2 YFSETQ. V shed 2 bases and J shed 3 bases, with 12 bases lying between them. The CDR3 loop spans 14 amino acids. This specimen belongs to a study of blood T cell repertoires in COVID-19. About the research overall: The United States, Italy and Spain supplied acute and convalescent COVID-19 samples. PBMCs, B-cell-depleted T cells, or T cells were the source of the cDNA or gDNA that made up the material.

Original handling: Nucleated cell number was recorded as an estimate derived from reference gene primer amplification. TCRdb's table, derived via immunoSEQ multiplex PCR, lists solely in-frame clones and lacks some. Clone size and V and J calls were adopted from that table, with D and trimming inferred from the DNA. Of under 300,000 clones in the sample, 86% are singletons; the top ten hold 3%. The TCR sequence derives from a woman in her 30s with active or convalescent COVID-19. V is TRBV5-1 and J is TRBJ2-7, with D possibly being TRBD1 (5 bases). The specimen sequenced was peripheral blood. This CDR3 is CASSLSSGHYEQYF. The CDR3 region has the DNA TGCGCCAGCAGCTTAAGTTCAGGGCACTACGAGCAGTACTTC. The variable domain in full, with the rest retrieved from reference TRBV5-1 and TRBJ2-7, is KAGVTQTPRYLIKTRGQQVTLSCSPISGHRSVSWYQQTPGQGLQFLFEYFSETQRNKGNFPGRFSGRQFSNSRSEMNVSTLELGDSALYLCASSLSSGHYEQYFGPGTRLTVT.